This TCR beta chain was profiled in a study of identifying expanded T cells in peripheral blood. Findings and caveats of the study: About 1.2 clones differed between technical replicates, versus roughly 17 and 20 over time.

The data were produced by immunoSEQ multiplex PCR, yet TCRdb's version contains in-frame clones alone and is incomplete. Counted here are around 84,000 clones, around nine tenths occurring once; the ten biggest clones make up around 7%. On this clone itself: The target antigen is unknown.

The sequenced sample was blood. The TCR originated in a person aged 18 to 75 in good health.

CDR3: CASSSTPTGSGTDTQYF. For the CDR3, the DNA is TGCGCCAGCAGCTCCACACCGACAGGCTCGGGCACAGATACGCAGTATTTT. V is TRBV5-1 and J is TRBJ2-3; the D gene is possibly TRBD1 (6 bases). The CDR3 has 17 amino acids. V was cut by 3 bases and J by 1 base, with 18 bases left in between. Germline values: CDR1 SGHRS, CDR2 YFSETQ.